This T cell receptor beta chain was found in a study of radiotherapy plus CTLA-4 blockade in lung cancer. Study as a whole: Among enrolled patients, roughly 18% responded and roughly 31% achieved disease control. Study results and caveats: Early blood T cell clone dynamics reportedly forecast response best, with interferon-beta. Blood TCR clones of tumor origin expanded after radiotherapy plus ipilimumab.

Only in-frame clones appear in the TCRdb table, and some are missing; sequencing was by immunoSEQ multiplex PCR. The table lists approximately 33,000 clones, more than 75% of them singletons. About this clone: What it binds is not known.

The CDR3 runs to 16 residues. Per germline, CDR1 SGHRS and CDR2 YFSETQ. Focal radiation was given together with CTLA-4 blockade (ipilimumab) to patients with chemo-refractory metastatic non-small-cell lung cancer. This material consisted of peripheral blood, taken from a patient treated with radiotherapy plus ipilimumab. The clonotype originates from a human donor with non-small cell lung cancer who had stable disease on radiotherapy plus ipilimumab. The chain uses TRBV5-1 and TRBJ1-2; a possible D gene is TRBD1 (5 bases). CDR3: CATRPFGGNLNNGYTF. The CDR3 coding sequence is TGCGCTACAAGGCCCTTTGGGGGGAACCTGAATAATGGCTACACCTTC.